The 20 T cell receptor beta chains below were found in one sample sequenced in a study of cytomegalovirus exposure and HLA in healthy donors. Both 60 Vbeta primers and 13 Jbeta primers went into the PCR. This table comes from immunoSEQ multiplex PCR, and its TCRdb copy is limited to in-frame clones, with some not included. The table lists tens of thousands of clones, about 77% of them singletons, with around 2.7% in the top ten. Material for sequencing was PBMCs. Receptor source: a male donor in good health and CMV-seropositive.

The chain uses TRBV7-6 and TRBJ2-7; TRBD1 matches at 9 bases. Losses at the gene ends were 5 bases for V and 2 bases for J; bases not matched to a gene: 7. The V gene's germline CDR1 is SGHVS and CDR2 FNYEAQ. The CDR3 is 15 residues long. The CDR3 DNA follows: TGTGCCAGCAGCCTTAGCCGGGACAGGGCCTACGAGCAGTACTTC. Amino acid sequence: CASSLSRDRAYEQYF. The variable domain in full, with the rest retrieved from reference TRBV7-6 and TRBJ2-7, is GAGVSQSPRYKVTKRGQDVALRCDPISGHVSLYWYRQALGQGPEFLTYFNYEAQQDKSGLPNDRFSAERPEGSISTLTIQRTEQRDSAMYRCASSLSRDRAYEQYFGPGTRLTVT.

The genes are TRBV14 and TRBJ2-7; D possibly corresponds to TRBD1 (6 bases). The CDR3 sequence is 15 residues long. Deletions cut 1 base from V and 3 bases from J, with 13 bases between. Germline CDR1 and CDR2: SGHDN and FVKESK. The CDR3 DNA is TGTGCCAGCAGCCAAGGGACAGCTGTCTACTACGAGCAGTACTTC. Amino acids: CASSQGTAVYYEQYF.

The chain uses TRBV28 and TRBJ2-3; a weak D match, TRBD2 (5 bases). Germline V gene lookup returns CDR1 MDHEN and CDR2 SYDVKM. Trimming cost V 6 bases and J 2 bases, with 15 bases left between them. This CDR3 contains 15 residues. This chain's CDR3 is CASSLGAGNTDTQYF. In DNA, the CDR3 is TGTGCCAGCAGCCTCGGCGCCGGGAACACAGATACGCAGTATTTT.

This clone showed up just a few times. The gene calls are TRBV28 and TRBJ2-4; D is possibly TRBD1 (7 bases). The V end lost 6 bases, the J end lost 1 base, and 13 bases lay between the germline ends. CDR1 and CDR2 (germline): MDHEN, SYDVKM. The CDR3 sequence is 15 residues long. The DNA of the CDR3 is TGTGCCAGCAGCCCGGCAGGGGGGGCCAAAAACATTCAGTACTTC. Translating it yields CASSPAGGAKNIQYF.

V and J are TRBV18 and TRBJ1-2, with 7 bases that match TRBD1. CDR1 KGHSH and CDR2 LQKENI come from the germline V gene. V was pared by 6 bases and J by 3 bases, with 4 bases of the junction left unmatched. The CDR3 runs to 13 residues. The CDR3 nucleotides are TGTGCCAGCTCCCAAGGACAGGACTATGGCTACACCTTC. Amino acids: CASSQGQDYGYTF.

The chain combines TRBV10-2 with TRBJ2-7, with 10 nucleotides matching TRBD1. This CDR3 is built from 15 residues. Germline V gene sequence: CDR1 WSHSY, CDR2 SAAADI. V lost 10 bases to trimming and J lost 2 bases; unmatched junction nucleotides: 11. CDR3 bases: TGCGCCACCAGGAGTTTGGGACAGGGGACCTACGAGCAGTACTTC. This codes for CATRSLGQGTYEQYF.

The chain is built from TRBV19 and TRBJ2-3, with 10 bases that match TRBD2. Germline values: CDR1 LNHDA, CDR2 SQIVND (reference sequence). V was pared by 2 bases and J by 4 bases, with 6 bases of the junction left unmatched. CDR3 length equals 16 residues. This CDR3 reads CASSINSGRSSDTQYF. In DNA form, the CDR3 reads TGTGCCAGTAGTATAAATAGCGGGAGGAGTTCAGATACGCAGTATTTT.

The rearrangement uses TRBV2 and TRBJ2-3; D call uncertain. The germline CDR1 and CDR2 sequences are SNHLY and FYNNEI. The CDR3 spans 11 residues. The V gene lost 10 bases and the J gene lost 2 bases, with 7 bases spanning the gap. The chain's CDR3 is CAMQNTDTQYF. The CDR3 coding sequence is TGTGCCATGCAGAACACAGATACGCAGTATTTT.

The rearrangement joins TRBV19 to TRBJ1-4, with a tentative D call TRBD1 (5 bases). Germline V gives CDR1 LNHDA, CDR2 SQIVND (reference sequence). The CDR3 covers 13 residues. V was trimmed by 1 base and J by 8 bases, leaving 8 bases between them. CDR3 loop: CASSIVKGEKLFF. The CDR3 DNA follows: TGTGCCAGTAGTATAGTGAAGGGGGAAAAACTGTTTTTT. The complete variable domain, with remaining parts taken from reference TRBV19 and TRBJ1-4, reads DGGITQSPKYLFRKEGQNVTLSCEQNLNHDAMYWYRQDPGQGLRLIYYSQIVNDFQKGDIAEGYSVSREKKESFPLTVTSAQKNPTAFYLCASSIVKGEKLFFGSGTQLSVL.

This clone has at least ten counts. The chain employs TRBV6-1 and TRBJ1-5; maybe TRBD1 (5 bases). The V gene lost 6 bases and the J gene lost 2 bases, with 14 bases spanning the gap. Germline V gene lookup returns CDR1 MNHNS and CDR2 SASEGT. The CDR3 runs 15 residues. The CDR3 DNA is TGTGCCAGCAGCGCCCGGCAGGGCGGCAATCAGCCCCAGCATTTT. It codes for CASSARQGGNQPQHF.

The CDR3 loop reads CATSRDQAGVYEQYF. The CDR3 DNA is TGTGCCACCAGCAGAGATCAGGCGGGAGTCTACGAGCAGTACTTC. This chain uses TRBV15 with TRBJ2-7, with 7 bases that match TRBD2. J gave up 3 bases and V 0 bases, and 5 bases lay outside the gene matches. Germline values: CDR1 LNHNV, CDR2 YYDKDF (reference sequence). The CDR3 sequence is 15 residues long.

The CDR3 protein is CAWSARQRQISEQYF. The CDR3 nucleotides are TGTGCCTGGAGTGCCCGACAGCGTCAAATCAGCGAGCAGTACTTC. V gene TRBV30 combines with J gene TRBJ2-5; D might be TRBD1 (5 bases). The J call is in doubt because the DNA end fits TRBJ2-7 better. CDR3 length: 15 amino acids. The germline gives CDR1 GTSNPN, CDR2 SVGIG (reference sequence).

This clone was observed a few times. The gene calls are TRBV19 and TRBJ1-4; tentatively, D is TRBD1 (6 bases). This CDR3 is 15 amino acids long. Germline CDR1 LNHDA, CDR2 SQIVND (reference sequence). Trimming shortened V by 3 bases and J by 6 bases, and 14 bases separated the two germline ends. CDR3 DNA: TGTGCCAGTAGTATGGACACAGGGTTCTATGAAAAACTGTTTTTT. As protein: CASSMDTGFYEKLFF.

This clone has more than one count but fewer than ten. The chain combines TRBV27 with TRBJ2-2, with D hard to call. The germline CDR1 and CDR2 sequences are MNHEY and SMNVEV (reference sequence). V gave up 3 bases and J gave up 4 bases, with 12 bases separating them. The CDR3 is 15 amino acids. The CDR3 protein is CASSFWRLGTGELFF. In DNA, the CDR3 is TGTGCCAGCAGTTTCTGGCGGTTGGGCACCGGGGAGCTGTTTTTT.

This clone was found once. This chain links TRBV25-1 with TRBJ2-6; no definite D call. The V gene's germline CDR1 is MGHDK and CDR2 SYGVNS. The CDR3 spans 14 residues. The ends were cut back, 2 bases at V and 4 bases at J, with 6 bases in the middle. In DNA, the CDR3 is TGTGCCAGCAGTGAAGCCGCGGGGGCCAACGTCCTGACTTTC. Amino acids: CASSEAAGANVLTF.

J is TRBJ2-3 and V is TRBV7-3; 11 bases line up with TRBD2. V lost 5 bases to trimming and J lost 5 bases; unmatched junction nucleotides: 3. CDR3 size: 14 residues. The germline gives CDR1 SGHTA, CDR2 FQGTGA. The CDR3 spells CASSAGTSGDTQYF. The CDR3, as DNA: TGTGCCAGCAGCGCAGGGACTAGCGGAGATACGCAGTATTTT.

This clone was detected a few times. DNA for the CDR3: TGTGCCAGTATGGACAGGACCGAAGCTTTCTTT. It encodes CASMDRTEAFF. The V and J genes are TRBV2 and TRBJ1-1; TRBD1 aligns across 7 bases. Germline values: CDR1 SNHLY, CDR2 FYNNEI. V lost 9 bases, J lost 8 bases, and 6 bases stayed unmatched. The CDR3 consists of 11 residues.

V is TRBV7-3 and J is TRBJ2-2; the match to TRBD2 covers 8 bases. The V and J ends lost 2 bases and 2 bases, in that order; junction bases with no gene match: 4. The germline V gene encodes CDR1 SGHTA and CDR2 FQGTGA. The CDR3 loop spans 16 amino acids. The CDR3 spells CASSLDGTRNTGELFF. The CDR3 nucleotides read TGTGCCAGCAGCTTAGATGGGACTAGAAACACCGGGGAGCTGTTTTTT.

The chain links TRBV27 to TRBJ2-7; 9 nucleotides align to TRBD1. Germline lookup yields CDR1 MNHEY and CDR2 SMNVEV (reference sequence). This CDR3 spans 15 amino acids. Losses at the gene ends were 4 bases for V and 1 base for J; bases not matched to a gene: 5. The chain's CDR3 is CASSSRQGVSYEQYF. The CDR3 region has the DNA TGTGCCAGCAGTTCTAGACAGGGGGTTTCCTACGAGCAGTACTTC.

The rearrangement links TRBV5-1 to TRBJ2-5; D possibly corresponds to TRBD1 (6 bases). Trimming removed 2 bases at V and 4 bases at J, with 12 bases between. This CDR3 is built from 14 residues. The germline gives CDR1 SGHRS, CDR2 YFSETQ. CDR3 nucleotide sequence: TGCGCCAGCAGCTTAGGGGGAGTGCGAGAGACCCAGTACTTC. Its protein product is CASSLGGVRETQYF.